A single sample is the source of the 22 T cell receptor beta chains below, sequenced in a study of blood T cell repertoires in COVID-19. Only in-frame clones appear in the TCRdb table, and some are missing; sequencing was by immunoSEQ multiplex PCR. The sample lists roughly 220,000 clones; 80% to 90% were seen once. Sequenced: peripheral blood. The receptors were gathered from a man older than 75 with acute or convalescent COVID-19.

The chain has TRBV27 and TRBJ2-7; the match to TRBD1 covers 10 bases. CDR1 and CDR2 (germline): MNHEY, SMNVEV (reference sequence). There are 18 residues in the CDR3. Unmatched junction bases numbered 14, after V lost 0 bases and J lost 6 bases. DNA of the CDR3: TGTGCCAGCAGTTTATCGTCAGTCATCCGGGACAGGGGTTCCGAGCAGTACTTC. Its protein product is CASSLSSVIRDRGSEQYF.

The CDR3 DNA reads TGTGCCAGCAGCCAAGACAACCAGGGAACAGATACGCAGTATTTT. As protein: CASSQDNQGTDTQYF. V is TRBV3-1 (or the pseudogene TRBV3-2) and J is TRBJ2-3; tentative D call: TRBD1 (5 bases). Trimming stripped 0 bases from V and 3 bases from J, with 10 bases between. Germline loops: CDR1 LGHDT, CDR2 YNNKEL (reference sequence). The CDR3 totals 15 residues.

This chain connects TRBV28 to TRBJ2-3; 10 bases map to TRBD2. The trim removed 4 bases at V and 5 bases at J, leaving 6 bases unmatched. CDR1 is MDHEN and CDR2 is SYDVKM in the germline V gene. The CDR3 spans 15 residues. Written as DNA, the CDR3 is TGTGCCAGCAGTTCAGCGGGAGGGCATTTAGATACGCAGTATTTT. Translation gives CASSSAGGHLDTQYF. The full variable domain, its missing parts supplied by reference TRBV28 and TRBJ2-3, is DVKVTQSSRYLVKRTGEKVFLECVQDMDHENMFWYRQDPGLGLRLIYFSYDVKMKEKGDIPEGYSVSREKKERFSLILESASTNQTSMYLCASSSAGGHLDTQYFGPGTRLTVL.

A single count supports this clone. The rearrangement links TRBV7-2 to TRBJ2-3; 12 nucleotides agree with TRBD2. The CDR3 loop spans 16 amino acids. In germline, CDR1 is SGHTA, CDR2 FQGNSA. V lost 3 bases, J lost 4 bases, and 5 bases stayed unmatched. CDR3: CASSFGTSGYSDTQYF. As DNA, the CDR3 is TGTGCCAGCAGCTTCGGGACTAGCGGGTATTCAGATACGCAGTATTTT.

The chain has TRBV21-1 and TRBJ1-1; the D call TRBD1 from the table was never checked on the DNA. TRBV21-1 is a recognized pseudogene. The CDR3 is made up of 15 amino acids. DNA of the CDR3: TGTGCCAGCAGCAAGCCGACAGGGACGAACACTGAAGCTTTCTTT. This translates into CASSKPTGTNTEAFF.

V is TRBV6-5 and J is TRBJ1-1; maybe TRBD1 (5 bases). In germline, CDR1 is MNHEY, CDR2 SVGAGI. The CDR3 has 13 amino acids. V dropped 10 bases and J dropped 2 bases, with 14 bases sitting between them. The CDR3 DNA sequence: TGTGCCACCTCGTTCCAGGGTAACACTGAAGCTTTCTTT. Encoded protein: CATSFQGNTEAFF.

The J gene is TRBJ1-3, the V gene TRBV6-1; tentative D call: TRBD1 (5 bases). Trimming cost V 1 base and J 0 bases, with 16 bases left between them. The CDR3 totals 18 residues. Per germline, CDR1 MNHNS and CDR2 SASEGT. The CDR3 DNA reads as TGTGCCAGCAGTGAAGTTAGGGGACTGAAAGTCTCTGGAAACACCATATATTTT. The encoded protein is CASSEVRGLKVSGNTIYF.

J is TRBJ1-2 and V is TRBV28; 9 nucleotides agree with TRBD1. V lost 5 bases and J lost 14; bases outside the gene matches: 9. Per the germline V gene, CDR1 is MDHEN and CDR2 is SYDVKM. CDR3 length equals 12 residues. CDR3 amino acids: CASSVRQGGSTF. The CDR3 DNA follows: TGTGCCAGCAGTGTTCGACAGGGGGGGTCTACCTTC.

This clone appeared once. The rearrangement links TRBV5-6 to TRBJ1-4, with TRBD1 matching over 7 bases. Losses at the gene ends were 3 bases for V and 10 bases for J; bases not matched to a gene: 6. Per germline, CDR1 SGHDT and CDR2 YYEEEE. CDR3 size: 13 residues. CDR3 nucleotides: TGTGCCAGCAGCTGGAATTCAGGGGGAAAACTGTTTTTT. It encodes CASSWNSGGKLFF. Filled out from reference TRBV5-6 and TRBJ1-4, the complete variable domain reads DAGVTQSPTHLIKTRGQQVTLRCSPKSGHDTVSWYQQALGQGPQFIFQYYEEEERQRGNFPDRFSGHQFPNYSSELNVNALLLGDSALYLCASSWNSGGKLFFGSGTQLSVL.

The table lists this clone with a count of one. The rearrangement joins TRBV25-1 to TRBJ1-6; D might be TRBD1 (5 bases). The CDR3 has 13 amino acids. V lost 4 bases, J lost 10 bases, and 11 bases lay in between. Per germline, CDR1 MGHDK and CDR2 SYGVNS. CDR3 loop: CASSGQGYSPLHF. CDR3 sequence (DNA): TGTGCCAGCAGTGGGCAGGGTTACTCACCCCTCCACTTT.

The chain links TRBV10-1 to TRBJ1-5; D remains unclear. Germline V gives CDR1 WNHNN, CDR2 SYGVQD (reference sequence). The CDR3 totals 15 residues. V gave up 3 bases and J gave up 1 base, with 10 bases separating them. CDR3 bases: TGCGCCAGCAGTGACGGGTCCGGAAGCAATCAGCCCCAGCATTTT. Its translation: CASSDGSGSNQPQHF.

The gene calls are TRBV7-2 and TRBJ2-3; TRBD2 matches at 8 bases. V was clipped by 4 bases and J by 6 bases; unmatched bases: 6. The germline V gene has CDR1 SGHTA and CDR2 FQGNSA. The CDR3 runs to 14 residues. The CDR3 spells CASSSSGGGDTQYF. The CDR3 DNA follows: TGTGCCAGCAGCTCAAGCGGGGGAGGGGATACGCAGTATTTT.

This clone was picked up a small number of times. The chain links TRBV27 to TRBJ2-2; 10 positions agree with TRBD1. CDR3 size: 16 residues. After removal of 5 bases from V and 4 bases from J, the junction contained 7 bases not matched to a gene. Germline V gene sequence: CDR1 MNHEY, CDR2 SMNVEV (reference sequence). The CDR3 loop reads CASSPPTGGSTGELFF. The CDR3 DNA reads TGTGCCAGCAGTCCCCCGACAGGGGGCTCCACCGGGGAGCTGTTTTTT.

This clone appeared a few times. The chain joins TRBV19 to TRBJ2-2; 9 nucleotides match TRBD2. There are 17 residues in the CDR3. CDR1 and CDR2 (germline): LNHDA, SQIVND (reference sequence). V lost 5 bases to trimming and J lost 9 bases; unmatched junction nucleotides: 16. The CDR3 sequence: CASSPLTSGFPPWELFF. CDR3 DNA: TGTGCCAGTAGTCCCTTGACTAGCGGCTTTCCCCCCTGGGAGCTGTTTTTT.

The gene calls are TRBV28 and TRBJ2-3, with 13 nucleotides matching TRBD2. Germline V gene data show CDR1 as MDHEN and CDR2 as SYDVKM. With 4 bases clipped from V and 5 bases from J, the junction kept 6 bases outside the gene matches. CDR3 length: 16 amino acids. CDR3 nucleotides: TGTGCCAGCAGTTGGGGACTAGCGGGACGTAAAGATACGCAGTATTTT. This translates into CASSWGLAGRKDTQYF.

This chain links TRBV3-1 (or the pseudogene TRBV3-2) with TRBJ1-2; 9 bases align to TRBD1. The CDR3 sequence is 14 residues long. Germline V lookup: CDR1 LGHDT, CDR2 YNNKEL (reference sequence). J lost 3 bases, V lost 1 base, and 0 bases had no gene match. The CDR3 DNA reads as TGTGCCAGCAGCCAAGGGACAGGGGACTATGGCTACACCTTC. It yields the protein CASSQGTGDYGYTF.

The chain uses TRBV7-9 and TRBJ1-5, with D perhaps TRBD1 (5 bases). V was trimmed by 5 bases and J by 6 bases, leaving 14 bases between them. The CDR3 totals 14 residues. The germline V gene has CDR1 SEHNR and CDR2 FQNEAQ (reference sequence). The CDR3 spells CASSPTTESQPQHF. CDR3 coding DNA: TGTGCCAGCAGCCCTACGACAGAGAGTCAGCCCCAGCATTTT. Using reference TRBV7-9 and TRBJ1-5 for the parts outside the CDR3, the full variable domain is DTGVSQNPRHKITKRGQNVTFRCDPISEHNRLYWYRQTLGQGPEFLTYFQNEAQLEKSRLLSDRFSAERPKGSFSTLEIQRTEQGDSAMYLCASSPTTESQPQHFGDGTRLSIL.

The chain combines TRBV6-1 with TRBJ2-3, with 8 bases aligning to TRBD2. The CDR3 length is 15 residues. The V gene's germline CDR1 is MNHNS and CDR2 SASEGT. Germline trimming cut 2 bases from V and 0 bases from J; bases unmatched to any gene: 1. The CDR3 DNA is TGTGCCAGCAGTGAACGGACTAGCAGCACAGATACGCAGTATTTT. Translated, it gives CASSERTSSTDTQYF.

This chain links TRBV10-1 with TRBJ2-7, with 9 nucleotides matching TRBD1. The CDR3 consists of 13 residues. Looked up from germline, CDR1 is WNHNN and CDR2 is SYGVQD (reference sequence). With 5 bases clipped from V and 6 bases from J, the junction kept 5 bases outside the gene matches. CDR3 amino acids: CASSRDRVGEQYF. The CDR3 coding sequence is TGCGCCAGCAGTCGGGACAGGGTAGGCGAGCAGTACTTC.

The CDR3 DNA follows: TGTGCCAGCAGCGGCCCAGGGGGTTCCTACAATGAGCAGTTCTTC. Its translation: CASSGPGGSYNEQFF. V gene TRBV9 combines with J gene TRBJ2-1, with TRBD1 matching over 7 bases. The germline V gene encodes CDR1 SGDLS and CDR2 YYNGEE. J was trimmed by 1 base and V by 3 bases; bases with no gene match: 4. The CDR3 extends over 15 amino acids.

This chain uses TRBV5-4 with TRBJ2-7; TRBD1 agrees at 8 bases. Germline CDR1 and CDR2: SGHNT and YYREEE (reference sequence). With V trimmed by 4 bases and J by 5 bases, 8 bases remained unmatched. The CDR3 runs 14 residues. This CDR3 reads CASSPSGQGDEQYF. DNA for the CDR3: TGTGCCAGCAGCCCGTCCGGACAGGGCGACGAGCAGTACTTC.

The chain combines TRBV24-1 with TRBJ2-5, with 8 bases that match TRBD1. CDR3 length: 16 residues. The germline V gene encodes CDR1 KGHDR and CDR2 SFDVKD. With V trimmed by 1 base and J by 3 bases, 6 bases remained unmatched. In DNA, the CDR3 is TGTGCCACCAGTGATTTAAGTGGACAGGGAGAAGAGACCCAGTACTTC. Amino acids: CATSDLSGQGEETQYF.